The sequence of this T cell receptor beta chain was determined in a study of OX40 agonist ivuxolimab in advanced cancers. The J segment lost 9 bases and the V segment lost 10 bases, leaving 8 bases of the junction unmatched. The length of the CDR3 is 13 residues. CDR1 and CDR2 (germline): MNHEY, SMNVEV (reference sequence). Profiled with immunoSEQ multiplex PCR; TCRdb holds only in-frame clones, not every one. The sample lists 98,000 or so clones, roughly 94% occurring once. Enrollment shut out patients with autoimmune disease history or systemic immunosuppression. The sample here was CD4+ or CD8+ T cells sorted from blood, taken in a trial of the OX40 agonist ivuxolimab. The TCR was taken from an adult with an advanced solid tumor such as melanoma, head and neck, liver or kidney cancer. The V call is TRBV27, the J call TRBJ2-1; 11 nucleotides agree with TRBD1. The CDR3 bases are TGTGCCATAAGGACAGGGGGCAGGTCTGAGCAGTTCTTC. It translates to CAIRTGGRSEQFF.